This TCR beta chain was identified in a study of T cells in women clearing cervical HPV infection. Generated by immunoSEQ multiplex PCR, the TCRdb table keeps only in-frame clones and is missing some. This sample carries 23,000 or so clones, with 2% to 3% going to the ten biggest clones. Turning to this clone: The read falls 3 residues short of the CDR3 end, and the missing part is taken from the germline J gene.

Germline V gene sequence: CDR1 SGHTA, CDR2 FQGNSA. V lost 1 base, J lost 4 bases, and 11 bases lay in between. The CDR3 length is 14 residues. This sequence joins TRBV7-2 and TRBJ2-7, with no clear D. The source material was blood buffy coat. The clonotype originates from a woman between 18 and 69 years old with a cervical HPV16 infection that either progressed to CIN3+ or cleared (not recorded which). CDR3 loop: CASSLVGAGYEQYF. CDR3 bases read: TGTGCCAGCAGCTTAGTAGGTGCCGGGTACGAG.